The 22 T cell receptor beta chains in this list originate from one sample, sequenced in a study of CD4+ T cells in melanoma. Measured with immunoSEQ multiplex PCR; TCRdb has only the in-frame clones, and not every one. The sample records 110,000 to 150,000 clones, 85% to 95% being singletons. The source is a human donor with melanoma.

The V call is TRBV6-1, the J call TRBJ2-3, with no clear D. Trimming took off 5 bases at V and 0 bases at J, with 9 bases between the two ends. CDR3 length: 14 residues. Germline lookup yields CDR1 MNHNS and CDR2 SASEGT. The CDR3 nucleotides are TGTGCCAGCAGTCGTTGGGCTAGCACAGATACGCAGTATTTT. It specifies CASSRWASTDTQYF.

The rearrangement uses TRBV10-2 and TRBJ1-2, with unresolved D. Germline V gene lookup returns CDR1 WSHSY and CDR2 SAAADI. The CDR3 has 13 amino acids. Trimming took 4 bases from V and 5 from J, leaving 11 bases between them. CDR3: CASSAQPEYGYTF. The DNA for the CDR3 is TGCGCCAGCAGTGCCCAGCCCGAGTATGGCTACACCTTC.

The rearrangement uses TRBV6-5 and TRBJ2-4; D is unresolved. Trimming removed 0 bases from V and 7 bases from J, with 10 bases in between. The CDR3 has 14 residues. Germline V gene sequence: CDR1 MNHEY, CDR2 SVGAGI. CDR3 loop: CASSYSAYRNIQYF. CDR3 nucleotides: TGTGCCAGCAGTTACTCTGCATACCGCAACATTCAGTACTTC.

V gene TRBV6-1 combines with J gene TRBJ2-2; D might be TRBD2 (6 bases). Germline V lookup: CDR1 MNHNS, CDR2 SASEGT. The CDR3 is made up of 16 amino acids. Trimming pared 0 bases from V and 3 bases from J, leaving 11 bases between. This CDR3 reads CASSEARGRDTGELFF. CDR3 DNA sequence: TGTGCCAGCAGTGAAGCGCGGGGCAGGGACACCGGGGAGCTGTTTTTT.

CDR3 DNA: TGCGCCAGCAGCTCTTCGGCTGGACAGCGGGAGACCCAGTACTTC. This gives the protein CASSSSAGQRETQYF. The J gene is TRBJ2-5, the V gene TRBV5-1; TRBD1 might be the D (6 bases). The germline V and J ends were trimmed by 3 bases and 5 bases, with 17 bases remaining between them. Germline V gene data show CDR1 as SGHRS and CDR2 as YFSETQ. The CDR3 sequence is 15 residues long.

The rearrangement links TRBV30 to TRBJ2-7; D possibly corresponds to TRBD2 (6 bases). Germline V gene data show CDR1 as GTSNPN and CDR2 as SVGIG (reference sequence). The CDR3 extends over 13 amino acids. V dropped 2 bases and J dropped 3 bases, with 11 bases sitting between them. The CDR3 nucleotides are TGTGCCTGGAGTATGGGGGAGGTCTACGAGCAGTACTTC. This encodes CAWSMGEVYEQYF.

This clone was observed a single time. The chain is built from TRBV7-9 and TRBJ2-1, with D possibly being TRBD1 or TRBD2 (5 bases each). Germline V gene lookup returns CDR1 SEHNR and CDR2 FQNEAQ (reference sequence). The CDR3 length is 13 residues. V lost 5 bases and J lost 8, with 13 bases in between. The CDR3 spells CASSRDRGDEQFF. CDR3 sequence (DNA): TGTGCCAGCAGCCGGGACCGAGGCGATGAGCAGTTCTTC.

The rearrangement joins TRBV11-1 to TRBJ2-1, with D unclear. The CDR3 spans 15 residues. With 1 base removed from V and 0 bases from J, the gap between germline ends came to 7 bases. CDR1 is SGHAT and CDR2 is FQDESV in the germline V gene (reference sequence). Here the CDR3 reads CASSLGVHSYNEQFF. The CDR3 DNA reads TGTGCCAGCAGCTTAGGGGTTCACTCCTACAATGAGCAGTTCTTC.

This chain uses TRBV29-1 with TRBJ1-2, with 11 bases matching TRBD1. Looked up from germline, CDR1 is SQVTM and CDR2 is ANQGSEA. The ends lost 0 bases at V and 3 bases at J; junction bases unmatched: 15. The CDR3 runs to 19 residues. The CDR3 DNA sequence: TGCAGCGTTGAAGATCTAGGGACAGGGGGAACGTACAGGTACTATGGCTACACCTTC. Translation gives CSVEDLGTGGTYRYYGYTF.

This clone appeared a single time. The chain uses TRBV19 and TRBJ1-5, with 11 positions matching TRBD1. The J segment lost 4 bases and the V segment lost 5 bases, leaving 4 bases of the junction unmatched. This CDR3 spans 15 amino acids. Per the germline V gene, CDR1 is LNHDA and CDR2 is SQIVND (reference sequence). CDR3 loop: CASSADRGQNQPQHF. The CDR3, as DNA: TGTGCCAGTAGTGCGGACAGGGGGCAAAATCAGCCCCAGCATTTT.

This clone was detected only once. In nucleotides, the CDR3 is TGTGCCAGCTCTAAAACAGAGAACACTGAAGCTTTCTTT. Protein product: CASSKTENTEAFF. The chain links TRBV18 to TRBJ1-1; no clear D. V was trimmed by 6 bases and J by 1 base, leaving 9 bases between them. The length of the CDR3 is 13 residues. Germline V gene data show CDR1 as KGHSH and CDR2 as LQKENI.

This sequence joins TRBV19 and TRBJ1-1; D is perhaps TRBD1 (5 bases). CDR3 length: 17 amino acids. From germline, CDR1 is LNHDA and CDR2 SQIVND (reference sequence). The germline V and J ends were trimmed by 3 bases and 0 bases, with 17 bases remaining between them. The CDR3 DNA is TGTGCCAGTAGTATCGGCAGGGATACTTTGCTGAACACTGAAGCTTTCTTT. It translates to CASSIGRDTLLNTEAFF. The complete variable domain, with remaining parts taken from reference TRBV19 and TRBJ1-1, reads DGGITQSPKYLFRKEGQNVTLSCEQNLNHDAMYWYRQDPGQGLRLIYYSQIVNDFQKGDIAEGYSVSREKKESFPLTVTSAQKNPTAFYLCASSIGRDTLLNTEAFFGQGTRLTVV.

CDR3: CASSFVGSGNTIYF. CDR3 in DNA: TGTGCCAGCAGTTTTGTGGGGTCTGGAAACACCATATATTTT. The chain couples TRBV6-5 to TRBJ1-3; D gene uncertain. With 4 bases removed from V and 1 base from J, the gap between germline ends came to 8 bases. Germline loops: CDR1 MNHEY, CDR2 SVGAGI. The CDR3 loop spans 14 amino acids.

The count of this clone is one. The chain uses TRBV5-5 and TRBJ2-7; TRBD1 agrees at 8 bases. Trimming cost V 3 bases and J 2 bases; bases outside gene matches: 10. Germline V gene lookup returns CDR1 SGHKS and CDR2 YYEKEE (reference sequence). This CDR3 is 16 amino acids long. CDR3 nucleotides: TGTGCCAGCAGCTGGGAGAGTGGACAGGGCCCCTACGAGCAGTACTTC. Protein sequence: CASSWESGQGPYEQYF.

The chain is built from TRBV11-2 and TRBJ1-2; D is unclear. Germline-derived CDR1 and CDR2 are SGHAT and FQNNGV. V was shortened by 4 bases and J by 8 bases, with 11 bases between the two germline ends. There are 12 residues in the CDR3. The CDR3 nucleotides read TGTGCCAGCAGCTCGCAGCGTTGGGGCTACACCTTC. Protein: CASSSQRWGYTF.

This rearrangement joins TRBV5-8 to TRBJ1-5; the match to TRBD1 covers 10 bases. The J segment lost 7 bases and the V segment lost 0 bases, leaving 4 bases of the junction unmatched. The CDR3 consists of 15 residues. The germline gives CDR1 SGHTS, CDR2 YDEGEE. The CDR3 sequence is CASSLGDRGIQPQHF. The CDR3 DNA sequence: TGTGCCAGCAGCTTGGGGGACAGGGGAATCCAGCCCCAGCATTTT.

The CDR3 reads CAWSASFNQPQHF. Here the CDR3 DNA reads TGTGCCTGGAGTGCCAGTTTTAATCAGCCCCAGCATTTT. This rearrangement joins TRBV30 to TRBJ1-5; D is ambiguous. CDR1 is GTSNPN and CDR2 is SVGIG in the germline V gene (reference sequence). The CDR3 totals 13 residues. V was clipped by 1 base and J by 4 bases, with 8 bases between them. The whole variable domain, filled in from reference TRBV30 and TRBJ1-5, reads SQTIHQWPATLVQPVGSPLSLECTVEGTSNPNLYWYRQAAGRGLQLLFYSVGIGQISSEVPQNLSASRPQDRQFILSSKKLLLSDSGFYLCAWSASFNQPQHFGDGTRLSIL.

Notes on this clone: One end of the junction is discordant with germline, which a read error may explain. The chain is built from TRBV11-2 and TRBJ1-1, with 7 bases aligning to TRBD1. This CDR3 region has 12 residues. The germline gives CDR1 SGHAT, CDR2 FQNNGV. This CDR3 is CASSQGGTKAFF. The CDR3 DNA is TGTGCCAGCAGCCAGGGGGGCACTAAAGCTTTCTTT.

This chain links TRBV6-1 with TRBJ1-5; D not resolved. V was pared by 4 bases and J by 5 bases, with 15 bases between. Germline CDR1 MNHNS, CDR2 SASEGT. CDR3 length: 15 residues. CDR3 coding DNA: TGTGCCAGCAGTGTGCGCCGACCCGAGGATCAGCCCCAGCATTTT. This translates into CASSVRRPEDQPQHF.

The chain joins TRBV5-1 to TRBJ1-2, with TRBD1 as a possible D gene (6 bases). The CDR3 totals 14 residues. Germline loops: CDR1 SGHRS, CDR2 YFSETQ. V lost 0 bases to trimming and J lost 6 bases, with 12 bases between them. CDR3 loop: CASSLGWTDDGYTF. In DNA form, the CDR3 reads TGCGCCAGCAGCTTGGGATGGACAGACGATGGCTACACCTTC. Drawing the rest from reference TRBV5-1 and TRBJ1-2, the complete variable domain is KAGVTQTPRYLIKTRGQQVTLSCSPISGHRSVSWYQQTPGQGLQFLFEYFSETQRNKGNFPGRFSGRQFSNSRSEMNVSTLELGDSALYLCASSLGWTDDGYTFGSGTRLTVV.

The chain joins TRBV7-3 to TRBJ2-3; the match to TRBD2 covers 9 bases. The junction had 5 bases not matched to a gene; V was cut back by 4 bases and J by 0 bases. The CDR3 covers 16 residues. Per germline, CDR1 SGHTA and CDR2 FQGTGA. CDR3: CASSSEAGGSTDTQYF. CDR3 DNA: TGTGCCAGCAGCTCAGAAGCGGGGGGAAGCACAGATACGCAGTATTTT.

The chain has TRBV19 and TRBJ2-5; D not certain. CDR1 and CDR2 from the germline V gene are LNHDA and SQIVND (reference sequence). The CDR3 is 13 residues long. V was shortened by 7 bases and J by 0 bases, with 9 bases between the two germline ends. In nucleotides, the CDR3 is TGTGCCAGTACGGGCAGACACCAAGAGACCCAGTACTTC. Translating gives CASTGRHQETQYF.